These 24 T cell receptor beta chains share one sample of origin, sequenced in a study of shared clonotypes between healthy human individuals. The table came from immunoSEQ multiplex PCR; TCRdb's copy has only in-frame clones and leaves some out. This table has hundreds of thousands of clones, approximately 95% appearing once. The sequenced sample consisted of naive CD4+ T cells sorted from blood. Subset here: CD45RA+ positively selected. Receptors were obtained from a woman in her 30s in good health.

V is TRBV7-9 and J is TRBJ1-2; tentatively, D is TRBD1 (5 bases). CDR1 and CDR2 (germline): SEHNR, FQNEAQ (reference sequence). Trimming left V 2 bases short and J 2 bases short, with 9 bases between. The CDR3 extends over 14 amino acids. The CDR3 region is CASSLTRGNYGYTF. CDR3 bases: TGTGCCAGCAGCTTAACTCGGGGGAACTATGGCTACACCTTC.

The chain has TRBV6-4 and TRBJ2-2, with TRBD2 matching over 9 bases. This CDR3 is 15 amino acids long. CDR1 and CDR2 (germline): MRHNA, SNTAGT. Losses at the gene ends were 5 bases for V and 6 bases for J; bases not matched to a gene: 7. The CDR3 loop reads CASSPGTSPPGELFF. CDR3 DNA: TGTGCCAGCAGTCCCGGGACTAGCCCTCCCGGGGAGCTGTTTTTT.

As to this clone: Distinct nucleotide sequences in the sample also encode this CDR3. The chain carries TRBV18 and TRBJ2-3; D gene ambiguous. CDR1 and CDR2 (germline): KGHSH, LQKENI. CDR3 length: 12 residues. V shed 0 bases and J shed 6 bases, with 4 bases lying between them. The CDR3 sequence: CASSPPADTQYF. CDR3 in DNA: TGTGCCAGCTCACCACCGGCTGATACGCAGTATTTT.

The rearrangement uses TRBV13 and TRBJ1-1; D is unresolved. V was shortened by 6 bases and J by 3 bases, with 11 bases between the two germline ends. The length of the CDR3 is 13 residues. Germline CDR1 PRHDT, CDR2 FYEKMQ (reference sequence). The CDR3, as DNA: TGTGCCAGCAGTGACTCGGGGTACACTGAAGCTTTCTTT. Translated, it gives CASSDSGYTEAFF.

J is TRBJ2-7 and V is TRBV28; possibly TRBD1 for D (6 bases). The ends were cut back, 2 bases at V and 5 bases at J, with 13 bases in the middle. CDR3 size: 14 residues. In germline, CDR1 is MDHEN, CDR2 SYDVKM. Written as DNA, the CDR3 is TGTGCCAGCAGTTTAAGCTTCAGGGGTCACGAGCAGTACTTC. This sequence encodes CASSLSFRGHEQYF. The whole variable domain, remainder taken from reference TRBV28 and TRBJ2-7, is DVKVTQSSRYLVKRTGEKVFLECVQDMDHENMFWYRQDPGLGLRLIYFSYDVKMKEKGDIPEGYSVSREKKERFSLILESASTNQTSMYLCASSLSFRGHEQYFGPGTRLTVT.

The chain has TRBV27 and TRBJ2-7; TRBD1 or TRBD2 may be the D gene (5 bases each). CDR1 is MNHEY, CDR2 SMNVEV, per germline (reference sequence). CDR3 length: 15 amino acids. V lost 6 bases and J 2 bases, leaving 17 bases between the germline ends. CDR3 DNA: TGTGCCAGCAGACACCCTGGGGACGCCGCCTACGAGCAGTACTTC. Translation: CASRHPGDAAYEQYF.

As DNA, the CDR3 is TGTGCCACCAGCAGAGGACTAAACCCTAGCAATCAGCCCCAGCATTTT. Translated, it gives CATSRGLNPSNQPQHF. This chain links TRBV15 with TRBJ1-5; no clear D. Per the germline V gene, CDR1 is LNHNV and CDR2 is YYDKDF (reference sequence). There are 16 residues in the CDR3. Trimming shortened V by 1 base and J by 0 bases, and 10 bases separated the two germline ends.

The chain links TRBV7-9 to TRBJ2-1; D perhaps matches TRBD2 (5 bases). The CDR3 totals 17 residues. With 2 bases removed from V and 1 base from J, the gap between germline ends came to 15 bases. The germline V gene has CDR1 SEHNR and CDR2 FQNEAQ (reference sequence). The CDR3 bases are TGTGCCAGCAGCTTACCTATAGGGCTAGCATCCTACAATGAGCAGTTCTTC. It yields the protein CASSLPIGLASYNEQFF.

V and J are TRBV11-3 and TRBJ2-3; no reliable D call. The CDR3 has 13 residues. The ends were cut back, 1 base at V and 2 bases at J, with 4 bases in the middle. Germline CDR1 reads SGHNT; CDR2 reads YENEEA. The CDR3 DNA reads as TGTGCCAGCAGCTTAGGACTCACAGATACGCAGTATTTT. This translates into CASSLGLTDTQYF.

This sequence joins TRBV11-2 and TRBJ2-7; 7 bases align to TRBD2. The germline V gene encodes CDR1 SGHAT and CDR2 FQNNGV. The J segment lost 0 bases and the V segment lost 4 bases, leaving 6 bases of the junction unmatched. The CDR3 totals 15 residues. CDR3 nucleotides: TGTGCCAGCAGCTCACCCTCGGGGGGCTCCTACGAGCAGTACTTC. The encoded protein is CASSSPSGGSYEQYF.

The chain is built from TRBV27 and TRBJ2-3; 7 bases line up with TRBD1. The CDR3 sequence is 15 residues long. V lost 1 base and J lost 3; bases outside the gene matches: 4. Per germline, CDR1 MNHEY and CDR2 SMNVEV (reference sequence). This chain's CDR3 is CASSLYQGVTDTQYF. In DNA form, the CDR3 reads TGTGCCAGCAGTTTATATCAGGGGGTAACAGATACGCAGTATTTT.

The rearrangement joins TRBV7-9 to TRBJ2-5; D not certain. Judging by the DNA end, TRBJ2-7 fits better; the J call may be wrong. Germline-derived CDR1 and CDR2 are SEHNR and FQNEAQ (reference sequence). This CDR3 has 14 residues. The CDR3: CASSFSSSSYEQYF. The DNA for the CDR3 is TGTGCCAGCAGCTTTTCCTCTTCCTCCTACGAGCAGTACTTC.

Remarks on this clone: At the DNA level, this CDR3 is encoded by other sequences in the same sample as well. The chain recombines TRBV6-5 with TRBJ2-7, with a tentative D call TRBD1 (6 bases). CDR3 length equals 15 residues. Per germline, CDR1 MNHEY and CDR2 SVGAGI. Trimming took 0 bases from V and 1 from J, leaving 10 bases between them. CDR3 in amino acids: CASSYSGQGSYEQYF. CDR3 DNA: TGTGCCAGCAGTTACTCGGGGCAGGGGTCCTACGAGCAGTACTTC.

This sequence joins TRBV28 and TRBJ1-1; D not certain. Germline values: CDR1 MDHEN, CDR2 SYDVKM. The CDR3 consists of 11 residues. The CDR3 spells CGALSNTEAFF. The CDR3 DNA sequence: TGTGGTGCACTATCGAACACTGAAGCTTTCTTT.

The rearrangement joins TRBV19 to TRBJ1-3; D is possibly TRBD1 (6 bases). This CDR3 has 15 amino acids. The germline CDR1 and CDR2 sequences are LNHDA and SQIVND (reference sequence). Trimming pared 3 bases from V and 0 bases from J, leaving 9 bases between. CDR3 loop: CASSIGQTSGNTIYF. The CDR3 DNA is TGTGCCAGTAGTATCGGACAGACCTCTGGAAACACCATATATTTT. Together with reference TRBV19 and TRBJ1-3, the CDR3 gives the full variable domain: DGGITQSPKYLFRKEGQNVTLSCEQNLNHDAMYWYRQDPGQGLRLIYYSQIVNDFQKGDIAEGYSVSREKKESFPLTVTSAQKNPTAFYLCASSIGQTSGNTIYFGEGSWLTVV.

Only one count was recorded for this clone. The chain has TRBV6-6 and TRBJ2-7, with 7 bases matching TRBD1. The CDR3 loop spans 14 amino acids. The V and J ends lost 3 bases and 3 bases, in that order; junction bases with no gene match: 5. The germline V gene has CDR1 MNHNY and CDR2 SVGAGI (reference sequence). The CDR3 region has the DNA TGTGCCAGCAGTTATTCCCGGGACAGCTACGAGCAGTACTTC. This gives the protein CASSYSRDSYEQYF.

As for this clone: The same CDR3 can be traced to other DNA sequences in this sample. The chain employs TRBV5-1 and TRBJ1-5, with D maybe TRBD1 (6 bases). Germline assignment: CDR1 SGHRS and CDR2 YFSETQ. V shed 0 bases and J shed 4 bases, with 8 bases lying between them. The CDR3 has 14 residues. For the CDR3, the DNA is TGCGCCAGCAGCTTGGGACAGGAGAATCAGCCCCAGCATTTT. Translation: CASSLGQENQPQHF.

The rearrangement links TRBV10-3 to TRBJ2-6, with 7 positions matching TRBD2. Germline V gene sequence: CDR1 ENHRY, CDR2 SYGVKD. J was trimmed by 1 base and V by 8 bases; bases with no gene match: 11. The CDR3 totals 17 residues. The CDR3 sequence: CAIPAGGRSSGANVLTF. CDR3 nucleotides: TGTGCCATCCCCGCGGGCGGGAGAAGTTCTGGGGCCAACGTCCTGACTTTC.

The chain carries TRBV6-1 and TRBJ2-7; tentative D call: TRBD2 (6 bases). The CDR3 consists of 12 residues. Trimming pared 4 bases from V and 2 bases from J, leaving 6 bases between. CDR1 is MNHNS, CDR2 SASEGT, per germline. Here the CDR3 DNA reads TGTGCCAGCAGTGGCGGGGCCTACGAGCAGTACTTC. It encodes CASSGGAYEQYF.

The chain recombines TRBV2 with TRBJ1-2; 7 positions match TRBD1. With V trimmed by 6 bases and J by 6 bases, 4 bases remained unmatched. This CDR3 spans 12 amino acids. CDR1 SNHLY and CDR2 FYNNEI come from the germline V gene. This chain's CDR3 is CASRLQGNGYTF. The CDR3 DNA is TGTGCCAGCAGATTACAGGGGAATGGCTACACCTTC.

This sequence joins TRBV6-5 and TRBJ1-4; no clear D gene. The germline gives CDR1 MNHEY, CDR2 SVGAGI. CDR3 length equals 15 residues. Trimming left V 5 bases short and J 7 bases short, with 17 bases between. CDR3 in amino acids: CASSNRAGRAEKLFF. The CDR3 coding sequence is TGTGCCAGCAGTAACCGGGCAGGACGGGCTGAAAAACTGTTTTTT.

The V and J genes are TRBV6-1 and TRBJ1-1; D unclear. Trimming cost V 6 bases and J 11 bases, with 19 bases left between them. The CDR3 is 13 residues long. Germline V CDR1 and CDR2: MNHNS, SASEGT. CDR3 DNA: TGTGCCAGCAGCGCCGGACTGTCGAGTGGGGCTTTCTTT. Translating it yields CASSAGLSSGAFF.

The V gene is TRBV5-6, the J gene TRBJ1-1; 7 bases fit TRBD1. V gave up 6 bases and J gave up 4 bases; unmatched junction bases: 15. Germline V gene sequence: CDR1 SGHDT, CDR2 YYEEEE. The CDR3 totals 16 residues. CDR3 protein: CASIQQGSGRVTEAFF. The CDR3 DNA follows: TGTGCCAGCATACAACAGGGGTCCGGGAGGGTCACTGAAGCTTTCTTT.

The chain recombines TRBV10-2 with TRBJ2-5; 10 bases fit TRBD2. Looked up from germline, CDR1 is WSHSY and CDR2 is SAAADI. V was pared by 6 bases and J by 3 bases, with 4 bases of the junction left unmatched. The CDR3 loop spans 14 amino acids. The CDR3 region is CASRTSGMKETQYF. For the CDR3, the DNA is TGCGCCAGCAGAACTAGCGGGATGAAAGAGACCCAGTACTTC.